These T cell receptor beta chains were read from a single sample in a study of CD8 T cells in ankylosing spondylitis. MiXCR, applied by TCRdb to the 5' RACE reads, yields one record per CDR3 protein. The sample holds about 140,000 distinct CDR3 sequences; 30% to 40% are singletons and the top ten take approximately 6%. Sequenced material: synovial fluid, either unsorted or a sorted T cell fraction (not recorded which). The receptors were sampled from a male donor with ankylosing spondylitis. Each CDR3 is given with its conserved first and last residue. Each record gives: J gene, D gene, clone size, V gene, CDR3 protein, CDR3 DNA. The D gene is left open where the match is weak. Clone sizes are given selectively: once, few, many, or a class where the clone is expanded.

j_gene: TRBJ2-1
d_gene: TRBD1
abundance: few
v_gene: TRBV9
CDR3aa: CASSVRDRGDNEQFF
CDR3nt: TGTGCCAGCAGCGTTAGGGACAGGGGAGACAATGAGCAGTTCTTC

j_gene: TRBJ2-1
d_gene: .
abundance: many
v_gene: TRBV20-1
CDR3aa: CSARWWRFYNEQFF
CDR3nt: TGCAGTGCTAGGTGGTGGCGGTTCTACAATGAGCAGTTCTTC

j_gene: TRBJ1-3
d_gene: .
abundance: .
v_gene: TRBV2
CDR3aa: CASSDGGVPGNTIYF
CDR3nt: TGTGCCAGCAGTGATGGAGGGGTACCTGGAAACACCATATATTTT

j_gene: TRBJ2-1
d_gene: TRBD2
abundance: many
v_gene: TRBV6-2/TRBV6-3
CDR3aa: CASSYSGRSEQFF
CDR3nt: TGTGCCAGCAGTTATAGCGGGAGAAGTGAGCAGTTCTTC

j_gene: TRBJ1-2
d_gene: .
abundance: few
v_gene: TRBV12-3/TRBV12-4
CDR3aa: CASTRALNAYGYTF
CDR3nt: TGTGCCAGCACCCGGGCGCTGAACGCCTATGGCTACACCTTC

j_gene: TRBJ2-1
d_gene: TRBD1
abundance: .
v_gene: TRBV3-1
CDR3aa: CASSPRDRAVYEQFF
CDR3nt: TGTGCCAGCAGCCCCCGGGACAGGGCGGTGTATGAGCAGTTCTTC

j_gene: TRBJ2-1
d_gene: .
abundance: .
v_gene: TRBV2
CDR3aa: CASSDNMYNEQFF
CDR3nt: TGTGCCAGCAGTGATAATATGTACAATGAGCAGTTCTTC

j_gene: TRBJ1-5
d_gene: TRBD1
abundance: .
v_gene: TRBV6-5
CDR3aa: CASSLQQGQPQHF
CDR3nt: TGTGCCAGCAGTTTACAACAGGGGCAGCCCCAGCATTTT

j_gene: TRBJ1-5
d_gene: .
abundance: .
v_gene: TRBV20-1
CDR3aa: CSASRVDGTYQPQHF
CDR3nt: TGCAGTGCTAGTCGGGTAGACGGAACGTATCAGCCCCAGCATTTT

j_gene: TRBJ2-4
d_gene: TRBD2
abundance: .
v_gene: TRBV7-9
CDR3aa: CASSTGLAGAGNIQYF
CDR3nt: TGTGCCAGCAGCACGGGACTAGCGGGAGCTGGAAACATTCAGTACTTC

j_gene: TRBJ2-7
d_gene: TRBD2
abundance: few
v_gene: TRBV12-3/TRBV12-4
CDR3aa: CASGRGEEYYEQYF
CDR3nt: TGTGCCTCCGGGAGGGGTGAGGAGTACTACGAGCAGTACTTC

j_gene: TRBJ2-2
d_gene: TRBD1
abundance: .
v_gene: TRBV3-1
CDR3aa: CASSQVFRTGGNTGELFF
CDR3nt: TGTGCCAGCAGCCAAGTGTTTCGGACAGGGGGTAACACCGGGGAGCTGTTTTTT

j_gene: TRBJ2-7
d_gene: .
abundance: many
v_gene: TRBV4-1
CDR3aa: CASSQGPQGEEQYF
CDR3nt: TGCGCCAGCAGCCAAGGACCACAGGGTGAAGAGCAGTACTTC

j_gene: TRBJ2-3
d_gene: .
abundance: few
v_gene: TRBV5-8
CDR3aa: CASSLDRDVIKQYF
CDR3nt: TGTGCCAGCAGCTTGGATCGGGATGTCATCAAGCAGTATTTT

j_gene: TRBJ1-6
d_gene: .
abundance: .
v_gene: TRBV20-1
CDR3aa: CSARDKEAGRYNSPLHF
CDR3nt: TGCAGTGCTAGAGATAAAGAGGCAGGGCGTTATAATTCACCCCTCCACTTT

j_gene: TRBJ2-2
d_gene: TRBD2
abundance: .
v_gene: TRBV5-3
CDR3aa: CARSLAAASGRAGELFF
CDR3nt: TGTGCCAGGAGCTTGGCCGCGGCTAGCGGGAGGGCCGGGGAGCTGTTTTTT

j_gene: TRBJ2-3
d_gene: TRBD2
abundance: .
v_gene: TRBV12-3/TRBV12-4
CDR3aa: CASNQAGGATDTQYF
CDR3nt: TGTGCCAGCAATCAAGCGGGGGGGGCTACAGATACGCAGTATTTT

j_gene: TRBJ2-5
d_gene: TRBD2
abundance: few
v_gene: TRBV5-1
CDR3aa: CASSSTSAVETQYF
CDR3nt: TGCGCCAGCAGCTCAACTAGCGCTGTAGAGACCCAGTACTTC

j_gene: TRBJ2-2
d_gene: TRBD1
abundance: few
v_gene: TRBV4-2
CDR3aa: CASSPPRDRGIGELFF
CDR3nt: TGTGCCAGCAGCCCGCCCCGGGACAGGGGAATCGGGGAGCTGTTTTTT

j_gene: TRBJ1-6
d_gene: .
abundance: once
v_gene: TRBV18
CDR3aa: CASSPGPMESPLHF
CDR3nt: TGTGCCAGCTCACCGGGCCCCATGGAATCACCCCTCCACTTT

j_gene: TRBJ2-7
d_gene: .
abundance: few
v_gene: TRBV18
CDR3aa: CASGRGQTIYEQYF
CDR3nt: TGTGCCAGCGGGCGGGGACAGACAATCTACGAGCAGTACTTC

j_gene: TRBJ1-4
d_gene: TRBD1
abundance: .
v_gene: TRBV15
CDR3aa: CATSRGTGDEKLFF
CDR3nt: TGTGCCACCAGCAGAGGGACAGGGGATGAAAAACTGTTTTTT

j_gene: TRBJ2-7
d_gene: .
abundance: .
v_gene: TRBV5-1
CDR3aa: CASSLGWASYEQYF
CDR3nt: TGCGCCAGCAGCTTGGGGTGGGCCTCCTACGAGCAGTACTTC

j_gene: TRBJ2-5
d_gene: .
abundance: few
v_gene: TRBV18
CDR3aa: CASSPPLPQETQYF
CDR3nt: TGTGCCAGCTCACCACCCTTACCCCAAGAGACCCAGTACTTC

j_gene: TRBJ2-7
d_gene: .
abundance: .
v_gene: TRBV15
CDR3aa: CATSSVIGQQYF
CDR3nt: TGTGCCACCAGCAGCGTCATTGGCCAGCAGTACTTC

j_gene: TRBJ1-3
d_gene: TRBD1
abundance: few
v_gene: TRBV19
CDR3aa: CASSVQGSGNTIYF
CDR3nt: TGTGCCAGTAGTGTACAGGGGTCTGGAAACACCATATATTTT

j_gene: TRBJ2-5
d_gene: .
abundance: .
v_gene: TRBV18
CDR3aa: CASSAIREETQYF
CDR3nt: TGTGCCAGCTCGGCTATCAGAGAAGAGACCCAGTACTTC

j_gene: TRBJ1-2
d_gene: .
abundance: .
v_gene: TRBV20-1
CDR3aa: CSAREPGFTNYGYTF
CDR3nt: TGCAGTGCTAGAGAACCAGGGTTCACGAACTATGGCTACACCTTC

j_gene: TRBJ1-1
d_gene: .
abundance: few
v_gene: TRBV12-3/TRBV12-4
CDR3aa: CASSLGAEAFF
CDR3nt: TGTGCCAGCAGTCTGGGTGCTGAAGCTTTCTTT